Presented here are 30 T cell receptor beta chains from one specimen sequenced in a study of cytomegalovirus exposure and HLA in healthy donors. The primer mix had 60 Vbeta and 13 Jbeta primers. This table comes from immunoSEQ multiplex PCR, and its TCRdb copy is limited to in-frame clones, with some not included. The profile shows about 94,000 clones, around three fifths of them singletons. Sequences were obtained from PBMCs. The receptors here all came from a man aged 25 to 40 in good health and CMV-seronegative.

The rearrangement uses TRBV7-9 and TRBJ2-7, with 7 bases that match TRBD2. The germline V gene encodes CDR1 SEHNR and CDR2 FQNEAQ (reference sequence). The CDR3 has 13 amino acids. With 1 base clipped from V and 5 bases from J, the junction kept 2 bases outside the gene matches. CDR3 nucleotides: TGTGCCAGCAGCTTAGTCGCGGGGGACGAGCAGTACTTC. As protein: CASSLVAGDEQYF.

This clone was seen more than once but under ten times. The chain links TRBV7-2 to TRBJ2-2, with a tentative D call TRBD2 (6 bases). CDR3 length: 15 residues. The V gene lost 5 bases and the J gene lost 2 bases, with 12 bases spanning the gap. Germline V lookup: CDR1 SGHTA, CDR2 FQGNSA. The CDR3 loop is CASSLDYYNTGELFF. The CDR3 DNA reads as TGTGCCAGCAGCCTGGACTATTACAACACCGGGGAGCTGTTTTTT. The full variable domain, completed using reference TRBV7-2 and TRBJ2-2, is GAGVSQSPSNKVTEKGKDVELRCDPISGHTALYWYRQSLGQGLEFLIYFQGNSAPDKSGLPSDRFSAERTGGSVSTLTIQRTQQEDSAVYLCASSLDYYNTGELFFGEGSRLTVL.

CDR3: CASSRIPYNEQFF. In nucleotides, the CDR3 is TGTGCCAGTTCGAGGATTCCCTACAATGAGCAGTTCTTC. The chain employs TRBV9 and TRBJ2-1; unclear D gene. V was cut by 8 bases and J by 2 bases, with 11 bases left in between. CDR3 length: 13 amino acids. The germline V gene has CDR1 SGDLS and CDR2 YYNGEE.

This clone appeared a few times. V is TRBV7-3 and J is TRBJ2-1, with 7 bases lining up with TRBD1. Germline CDR1 and CDR2: SGHTA and FQGTGA. CDR3 length equals 13 residues. Trimming removed 4 bases from V and 7 bases from J; junction bases left unmatched: 4. Written as DNA, the CDR3 is TGTGCCAGCAGCTCCCAACAGGGGAATGAGCAGTTCTTC. Encoded protein: CASSSQQGNEQFF.

This sequence joins TRBV18 and TRBJ2-7; D call uncertain. Germline V gene data show CDR1 as KGHSH and CDR2 as LQKENI. CDR3 length equals 14 residues. V lost 6 bases and J 1 base, leaving 13 bases between the germline ends. CDR3 amino acids: CASSPTDFSYEQYF. DNA of the CDR3: TGTGCCAGCTCCCCCACCGACTTTTCCTACGAGCAGTACTTC.

This clone was seen a handful of times. The rearrangement links TRBV10-3 to TRBJ2-1, with TRBD2 identical over 14 bases. Germline V gene data show CDR1 as ENHRY and CDR2 as SYGVKD. V gave up 1 base and J gave up 2 bases; unmatched junction bases: 1. The CDR3 length is 17 residues. CDR3 residues: CAISELGLAGAYNEQFF. The CDR3 DNA is TGTGCCATCAGTGAGTTGGGACTAGCGGGAGCCTACAATGAGCAGTTCTTC.

The chain recombines TRBV1 with TRBJ1-5; TRBD1, as called in the table, went unchecked against the DNA. TRBV1 is reported as a pseudogene. There are 18 residues in the CDR3. CDR3 region: CTSSQRTGGNVGNQPQHF. DNA for the CDR3: TGCACCAGCAGCCAAAGGACAGGGGGCAATGTAGGCAATCAGCCCCAGCATTTT.

This chain uses TRBV6-1 with TRBJ2-1; 8 positions match TRBD1. The CDR3 totals 15 residues. The germline V gene has CDR1 MNHNS and CDR2 SASEGT. The trim removed 5 bases at V and 2 bases at J, leaving 5 bases unmatched. In DNA form, the CDR3 reads TGTGCCAGCAGTACGGGACAGGAGGCCTACAATGAGCAGTTCTTC. As protein: CASSTGQEAYNEQFF.

This clone was found once. The chain has TRBV9 and TRBJ2-7; weak D call: TRBD1 (5 bases). V lost 0 bases and J lost 2, with 9 bases in between. The CDR3 consists of 14 residues. CDR1 and CDR2 from the germline V gene are SGDLS and YYNGEE. The DNA for the CDR3 is TGTGCCAGCAGCGTAGGTTCAGGGACCTACGAGCAGTACTTC. This codes for CASSVGSGTYEQYF.

The chain carries TRBV2 and TRBJ2-3; no definite D call. The V gene's germline CDR1 is SNHLY and CDR2 FYNNEI. CDR3 length: 12 amino acids. The germline V and J ends were trimmed by 7 bases and 6 bases, with 11 bases remaining between them. In nucleotides, the CDR3 is TGTGCCAGCACGCAGGTTTGGGATACGCAGTATTTT. Translation: CASTQVWDTQYF.

The chain uses TRBV11-2 and TRBJ1-1, with D perhaps matching TRBD1 (6 bases). The V gene lost 6 bases and the J gene lost 0 bases, with 14 bases spanning the gap. The CDR3 runs to 15 residues. Germline V gives CDR1 SGHAT, CDR2 FQNNGV. CDR3 residues: CASSMRTAMNTEAFF. The CDR3 nucleotides are TGTGCCAGCAGTATGAGGACAGCCATGAACACTGAAGCTTTCTTT.

J is TRBJ1-5 and V is TRBV7-9; no reliable D call. CDR1 and CDR2 (germline): SEHNR, FQNEAQ (reference sequence). The CDR3 contains 12 residues. V was shortened by 3 bases and J by 4 bases, with 4 bases between the two germline ends. The CDR3: CASSFPNQPQHF. In DNA, the CDR3 is TGTGCCAGCAGCTTTCCAAATCAGCCCCAGCATTTT. Together with reference TRBV7-9 and TRBJ1-5, the CDR3 gives the full variable domain: DTGVSQNPRHKITKRGQNVTFRCDPISEHNRLYWYRQTLGQGPEFLTYFQNEAQLEKSRLLSDRFSAERPKGSFSTLEIQRTEQGDSAMYLCASSFPNQPQHFGDGTRLSIL.

The chain uses TRBV7-9 and TRBJ2-2; a possible D gene is TRBD2 (6 bases). The V end lost 1 base, the J end lost 4 bases, and 16 bases lay between the germline ends. CDR3 size: 17 residues. The germline V gene has CDR1 SEHNR and CDR2 FQNEAQ (reference sequence). The CDR3: CASSLDLGRSGTGELFF. CDR3 coding DNA: TGTGCCAGCAGCTTAGATCTTGGGAGGTCGGGCACCGGGGAGCTGTTTTTT. Drawing the rest from reference TRBV7-9 and TRBJ2-2, the complete variable domain is DTGVSQNPRHKITKRGQNVTFRCDPISEHNRLYWYRQTLGQGPEFLTYFQNEAQLEKSRLLSDRFSAERPKGSFSTLEIQRTEQGDSAMYLCASSLDLGRSGTGELFFGEGSRLTVL.

The rearrangement joins TRBV9 to TRBJ1-6; the D gene is possibly TRBD1 (6 bases). CDR1 is SGDLS, CDR2 YYNGEE, per germline. CDR3 length equals 16 residues. V lost 0 bases and J 7 bases, leaving 14 bases between the germline ends. CDR3 nucleotide sequence: TGTGCCAGCAGCGTAGCTACGGGGGGACACAATTCACCCCTCCACTTT. Translating gives CASSVATGGHNSPLHF.

There are a few counts of this clone. As DNA, the CDR3 is TGTGCCAGCAGCGTCGGAGACAATGAGCAGTTCTTC. Protein sequence: CASSVGDNEQFF. V usage is TRBV9 and J usage is TRBJ2-1, with no clear D. The germline CDR1 and CDR2 sequences are SGDLS and YYNGEE. The CDR3 consists of 12 residues. The germline V and J ends were trimmed by 2 bases and 5 bases, with 5 bases remaining between them. Together with reference TRBV9 and TRBJ2-1, the CDR3 gives the full variable domain: DSGVTQTPKHLITATGQRVTLRCSPRSGDLSVYWYQQSLDQGLQFLIQYYNGEERAKGNILERFSAQQFPDLHSELNLSSLELGDSALYFCASSVGDNEQFFGPGTRLTVL.

The table lists this clone with a count of one. The V call is TRBV19, the J call TRBJ2-5; 13 positions agree with TRBD2. The germline V gene encodes CDR1 LNHDA and CDR2 SQIVND (reference sequence). Losses at the gene ends were 6 bases for V and 2 bases for J; bases not matched to a gene: 3. This CDR3 contains 15 residues. CDR3 DNA sequence: TGTGCCAGTAGATCGGGACTAGCGGGACAAGAGACCCAGTACTTC. It yields the protein CASRSGLAGQETQYF.

This clone has a handful of counts. The CDR3 protein is CATRGLAENTGELFF. The CDR3, as DNA: TGTGCCACCCGGGGACTAGCGGAGAACACCGGGGAGCTGTTTTTT. The chain joins TRBV15 to TRBJ2-2; 11 bases are a match to TRBD2. CDR1 and CDR2 from the germline V gene are LNHNV and YYDKDF (reference sequence). V lost 8 bases and J lost 1; bases outside the gene matches: 3. CDR3 length: 15 amino acids.

This clone has more than one count but fewer than ten. The J gene is TRBJ2-7, the V gene TRBV28, with D tentatively TRBD1 (6 bases). The V end was cut by 6 bases, the J end by 2 bases, with 14 bases between. Germline V gene lookup returns CDR1 MDHEN and CDR2 SYDVKM. The CDR3 has 14 amino acids. The CDR3 DNA sequence: TGTGCCAGCAGCCCCGCTGGGGGCCCCTACGAGCAGTACTTC. Translating it yields CASSPAGGPYEQYF.

This clone was found a few times. The V and J genes are TRBV28 and TRBJ2-3; 7 nucleotides match TRBD2. In germline, CDR1 is MDHEN, CDR2 SYDVKM. The CDR3 length is 14 residues. J gave up 8 bases and V 2 bases, and 7 bases lay outside the gene matches. CDR3 protein: CASSLQGSGGTQYF. The CDR3 coding sequence is TGTGCCAGCAGTTTACAGGGCTCGGGGGGTACGCAGTATTTT.

J is TRBJ2-5 and V is TRBV12-5, with 10 nucleotides matching TRBD1. The J call may be mistaken, given a closer DNA end match to TRBJ2-7. Germline V lookup: CDR1 LGHNT, CDR2 FRNRAP. CDR3 length equals 18 residues. This chain's CDR3 is CASGSTGTGALSIYEQYF. The CDR3 region has the DNA TGTGCTAGTGGTTCGACTGGGACAGGGGCACTGTCTATCTACGAGCAGTACTTC.

Note on this clone: Sequence at one end of the junction differs from germline and may be a read error. The chain combines TRBV7-8 with TRBJ2-1, with 7 bases aligning to TRBD1. The germline gives CDR1 SGHVS, CDR2 FQNEAQ. The CDR3 totals 15 residues. CDR3 residues: CAGSSEQGRYNEQFF. CDR3 nucleotides: TGTGCCGGCAGCTCTGAACAGGGGAGATACAATGAGCAGTTCTTC.

The chain combines TRBV21-1 with TRBJ1-2; TRBD1, the table's D call, was not compared with the DNA. TRBV21-1 is noted as a pseudogene. This CDR3 contains 17 residues. DNA for the CDR3: TGTGCCAGCAGCAAAGTCTATACAGGGCGTATTTGGTATGGCTACACCTTC. It codes for CASSKVYTGRIWYGYTF.

CDR3 bases: TGTGCCAGCAGCTGGCAGGGGTCGGCTGAAGCTTTCTTT. Protein: CASSWQGSAEAFF. This chain links TRBV7-8 with TRBJ1-1; possible D gene TRBD1, 6 bases. The CDR3 is 13 residues long. Trimming pared 4 bases from V and 6 bases from J, leaving 12 bases between. Germline lookup yields CDR1 SGHVS and CDR2 FQNEAQ.

Notes on this clone: The same CDR3 is also encoded by other DNA sequences in this sample. The J gene is TRBJ1-5, the V gene TRBV28, with a weak D call TRBD1 (6 bases). Germline loops: CDR1 MDHEN, CDR2 SYDVKM. The ends were cut back, 4 bases at V and 1 base at J, with 14 bases in the middle. The CDR3 runs 16 residues. DNA of the CDR3: TGTGCCAGCAGTTGGGGTGTCAGGGGAAGCAATCAGCCCCAGCATTTT. It codes for CASSWGVRGSNQPQHF.

The V and J genes are TRBV30 and TRBJ1-3; a possible D gene is TRBD1 (6 bases). Per germline, CDR1 GTSNPN and CDR2 SVGIG (reference sequence). V dropped 0 bases and J dropped 0 bases, with 15 bases sitting between them. The CDR3 is 17 residues long. The CDR3 DNA reads TGTGCCTGGAGTGTAGGGGGAGCCTCTCTCTCTGGAAACACCATATATTTT. It codes for CAWSVGGASLSGNTIYF.

This chain joins TRBV2 and TRBJ2-7; D uncertain. The CDR3 consists of 11 residues. V shed 4 bases and J shed 5 bases, with 6 bases lying between them. Germline CDR1 SNHLY, CDR2 FYNNEI. CDR3: CASSGQNEQYF. In nucleotides, the CDR3 is TGTGCCAGCAGTGGTCAGAACGAGCAGTACTTC.

The CDR3 protein is CAWTFSKGVKNIQYF. CDR3 coding DNA: TGTGCCTGGACCTTCTCAAAGGGGGTCAAAAACATTCAGTACTTC. V usage is TRBV30 and J usage is TRBJ2-4; the D gene is possibly TRBD1 (6 bases). In germline, CDR1 is GTSNPN, CDR2 SVGIG (reference sequence). The germline V and J ends were trimmed by 4 bases and 3 bases, with 16 bases remaining between them. There are 15 residues in the CDR3.

The chain links TRBV19 to TRBJ2-1; 8 bases are shared with TRBD2. Per the germline V gene, CDR1 is LNHDA and CDR2 is SQIVND (reference sequence). The CDR3 is made up of 18 amino acids. The V segment lost 1 base and the J segment 4 bases; nucleotides outside the gene matches: 12. The CDR3 sequence: CASSIVGAKRGPYNEQFF. In nucleotides, the CDR3 is TGTGCCAGTAGTATAGTTGGTGCGAAGCGGGGGCCATACAATGAGCAGTTCTTC.

A single count supports this clone. V is TRBV5-1 and J is TRBJ2-5; D uncertain. Per the germline V gene, CDR1 is SGHRS and CDR2 is YFSETQ. The CDR3 has 12 residues. V lost 3 bases and J lost 3, with 6 bases in between. CDR3 loop: CASSSFEETQYF. DNA of the CDR3: TGCGCCAGCAGCTCCTTTGAAGAGACCCAGTACTTC.

The CDR3 DNA is TGTGCCAGCAGTTTGACCGGGGAGCAGTACTTC. This encodes CASSLTGEQYF. V is TRBV28 and J is TRBJ2-7, with D hard to call. The V end was cut by 3 bases, the J end by 7 bases, with 7 bases between. From germline, CDR1 is MDHEN and CDR2 SYDVKM. The length of the CDR3 is 11 residues.